This paragraph reports one T cell receptor beta chain. Method: immunoSEQ multiplex PCR; TCRdb's copy keeps in-frame clones and lacks some. The table shows tens of thousands of clones, with roughly 89% occurring only once. This specimen belongs to a study of graft-versus-host responses after intestinal transplantation. CDR1 is MNHNS and CDR2 is SASEGT in the germline V gene. V gave up 1 base and J gave up 4 bases, with 11 bases separating them. The CDR3 is 14 residues long. The chain uses TRBV6-1 and TRBJ2-7, with D unclear. This TCR came from a human patient who received an intestinal transplant, so some T cells may come from the graft donor. Sample: PBMCs, taken about 120 days after intestinal transplantation. The CDR3 bases are TGTGCCAGCAGTGAAGGGGCACAATTTTACGAGCAGTACTTC. It codes for CASSEGAQFYEQYF.